This T cell receptor (beta chain) was recorded in a study of shared clonotypes between healthy human individuals. Looking at the study overall: Participating donors consisted of a couple of women and a few men aged 18 to 49. The study, taken as a whole, reports: Between several donors, naive CD4 clonotypes were shared at a level of about 5%.

Cells designated naive CD8 were CD45RO-negative and were positively selected for CCR7, with terminally differentiated effector memory CD45RA+ cells excluded. Libraries were prepared by immunoSEQ multiplex PCR; TCRdb keeps only in-frame clonotypes and omits some of them. The repertoire holds about 2 million clones, with roughly 95% as singletons. A note on this clone: Its antigen remains unidentified. The same CDR3 is also encoded by other DNA sequences in this sample.

The CDR3 contains 15 residues. After removal of 4 bases from V and 4 bases from J, the junction contained 6 bases not matched to a gene. Germline CDR1 SEHNR, CDR2 FQNEAQ (reference sequence). V is TRBV7-9 and J is TRBJ2-7, with TRBD1 matching over 11 bases. The receptor's source is a man in his late teens or twenties in good health. Sample: naive CD8+ T cells sorted from blood. The CDR3 region has the DNA TGTGCCAGCAGCTCAAGCCGGGACAGGGGGTACGAGCAGTACTTC. Translation gives CASSSSRDRGYEQYF.